The clone carrying this T cell receptor beta chain has a count of ten or more. These data belong to a study of T-cell reconstitution after alpha-beta-depleted transplantation in children. CDR3 length: 11 amino acids. V was shortened by 8 bases and J by 8 bases, with 13 bases between the two germline ends. The germline V gene has CDR1 MDHEN and CDR2 SYDVKM. Unique molecular identifiers were incorporated into the prepared TCRbeta library. TCRdb used MiXCR to reprocess the PCR reads, holding one entry per CDR3 protein. Of around 370,000 distinct CDR3 sequences listed, around a tenth are singletons. The rearrangement joins TRBV28 to TRBJ2-7; D is ambiguous. Specimen: PBMCs from the stem cell graft donor, collected from the stem cell graft. The origin of this receptor is a human donor who donated a stem cell graft to a child with acute lymphoblastic leukemia. The DNA for the CDR3 is TGTGCCAGCTTGATGTCTGGACAGCAGTACTTC. Translation gives CASLMSGQQYF.